One sample yielded the 8 T cell receptor beta chains listed below, sequenced in a study of OX40 agonist ivuxolimab in advanced cancers. Profiling relied on immunoSEQ multiplex PCR, and the TCRdb table lists in-frame clones only, not all of them. Of over 85,000 clones detected, approximately 81% appear once; the ten largest clones hold about 1.1%. Here the sequenced sample was CD4+ or CD8+ T cells sorted from blood, taken in a trial of the OX40 agonist ivuxolimab. These receptors were taken from an adult with an advanced solid tumor such as melanoma, head and neck, liver or kidney cancer.

The chain employs TRBV19 and TRBJ2-2; 11 bases are a match to TRBD1. With 3 bases clipped from V and 5 bases from J, the junction kept 5 bases outside the gene matches. In germline, CDR1 is LNHDA, CDR2 SQIVND (reference sequence). This CDR3 has 16 residues. Here the CDR3 reads CASSIGQGAETGELFF. CDR3 coding DNA: TGTGCCAGTAGTATTGGACAGGGGGCGGAGACCGGGGAGCTGTTTTTT.

This sequence joins TRBV27 and TRBJ1-1, with D uncertain. V lost 2 bases and J lost 1, with 11 bases in between. The CDR3 consists of 15 residues. Germline CDR1 is MNHEY and CDR2 is SMNVEV (reference sequence). CDR3 protein: CASSLRPLGNTEAFF. CDR3 nucleotides: TGTGCCAGCAGTTTACGGCCATTGGGGAACACTGAAGCTTTCTTT.

The chain is built from TRBV10-2 and TRBJ2-7; TRBD2 matches 9 bases. Germline loops: CDR1 WSHSY, CDR2 SAAADI. Trimming took 8 bases from V and 5 from J; bases not matched to a gene: 13. This CDR3 is built from 15 residues. CDR3 amino acids: CASPLSSGARHEQYV. The CDR3 DNA sequence: TGCGCCAGCCCCCTCTCTAGCGGGGCCCGCCACGAGCAGTACGTC.

The chain links TRBV14 to TRBJ2-6, with 8 bases fitting TRBD1. V lost 4 bases and J lost 0; bases outside the gene matches: 8. CDR1 and CDR2 from the germline V gene are SGHDN and FVKESK. The CDR3 sequence is 18 residues long. The CDR3 DNA follows: TGTGCCAGCAGCCCCCGGACAGGGAGGAGCTCTGGGGCCAACGTCCTGACTTTC. It is translated as CASSPRTGRSSGANVLTF.

CDR3: CASSDGDRAVNQPQHF. Written as DNA, the CDR3 is TGCGCCAGCAGTGATGGGGACAGGGCCGTAAATCAGCCCCAGCATTTT. This chain connects TRBV10-2 to TRBJ1-5; 9 bases are a match to TRBD1. The CDR3 has 16 residues. CDR1 is WSHSY and CDR2 is SAAADI in the germline V gene. The ends lost 3 bases at V and 4 bases at J; junction bases unmatched: 7.

The chain combines TRBV7-9 with TRBJ2-5; 10 bases fit TRBD2. There are 12 residues in the CDR3. Germline V gene lookup returns CDR1 SEHNR and CDR2 FQNEAQ (reference sequence). The V and J ends lost 10 bases and 3 bases, in that order; junction bases with no gene match: 2. CDR3 residues: CATSGGEETQYF. In DNA form, the CDR3 reads TGTGCCACAAGCGGGGGGGAAGAGACCCAGTACTTC.

The chain links TRBV5-6 to TRBJ1-5, with 7 bases matching TRBD1. This CDR3 has 13 residues. With V trimmed by 3 bases and J by 5 bases, 2 bases remained unmatched. CDR1 is SGHDT, CDR2 YYEEEE, per germline. The CDR3, as DNA: TGTGCCAGCAGCTCAACAGGGGATCAGCCCCAGCATTTT. Amino acid sequence: CASSSTGDQPQHF. The full variable domain, completed using reference TRBV5-6 and TRBJ1-5, is DAGVTQSPTHLIKTRGQQVTLRCSPKSGHDTVSWYQQALGQGPQFIFQYYEEEERQRGNFPDRFSGHQFPNYSSELNVNALLLGDSALYLCASSSTGDQPQHFGDGTRLSIL.

The rearrangement uses TRBV7-2 and TRBJ1-1, with a weak D call TRBD1 (5 bases). The V gene lost 5 bases and the J gene lost 12 bases, with 19 bases spanning the gap. The germline V gene encodes CDR1 SGHTA and CDR2 FQGNSA. The CDR3 covers 13 residues. The CDR3 spells CASSPSLLGATFF. CDR3 bases: TGTGCCAGCAGCCCCTCTTTGCTAGGGGCGACTTTCTTT.